A single sample is the source of the 5 T cell receptor beta chains below, sequenced in a study of OX40 agonist ivuxolimab in advanced cancers. The table came from immunoSEQ multiplex PCR; TCRdb's copy has only in-frame clones and leaves some out. The sample has some 50,000 clones; roughly 79% are singletons. Sequences were derived from CD4+ or CD8+ T cells sorted from blood, sampled in a trial of the OX40 agonist ivuxolimab. The receptors stem from an adult with an advanced solid tumor such as melanoma, head and neck, liver or kidney cancer.

The J gene is TRBJ1-2, the V gene TRBV5-4; D is ambiguous. Trimming stripped 0 bases from V and 3 bases from J, with 9 bases between. CDR3 length equals 14 residues. Germline CDR1 is SGHNT and CDR2 is YYREEE (reference sequence). Here the CDR3 DNA reads TGTGCCAGCAGCTTGGTAGGCAGTGACTATGGCTACACCTTC. This sequence encodes CASSLVGSDYGYTF.

The chain joins TRBV7-9 to TRBJ2-7; no definite D call. The V gene lost 1 base and the J gene lost 3 bases, with 1 base spanning the gap. The CDR3 totals 11 residues. The germline V gene encodes CDR1 SEHNR and CDR2 FQNEAQ (reference sequence). As DNA, the CDR3 is TGTGCCAGCAGCTTAGACTACGAGCAGTACTTC. As protein: CASSLDYEQYF.

The V gene is TRBV6-1, the J gene TRBJ1-1; D is uncertain. Trimming took off 6 bases at V and 4 bases at J, with 9 bases between the two ends. Germline V CDR1 and CDR2: MNHNS, SASEGT. CDR3 length equals 12 residues. The DNA of the CDR3 is TGTGCCAGCAGCTGGGCGCGCACTGAAGCTTTCTTT. It codes for CASSWARTEAFF.

This clone was picked up one time. This chain links TRBV4-1 with TRBJ1-2, with D unclear. Germline CDR1 is MGHRA and CDR2 is YSYEKL. V gave up 5 bases and J gave up 8 bases, with 18 bases separating them. This CDR3 has 14 amino acids. The CDR3 coding sequence is TGCGCCAGCAGCATCAGTGCATCAAGTGGGGGCTACACCTTC. Translating gives CASSISASSGGYTF.

The chain joins TRBV7-8 to TRBJ2-5, with TRBD2 identical over 9 bases. Trimming removed 5 bases from V and 4 bases from J; junction bases left unmatched: 8. CDR1 is SGHVS and CDR2 is FQNEAQ in the germline V gene. This CDR3 has 15 residues. The CDR3: CASSPAGRGGETQYF. In nucleotides, the CDR3 is TGTGCCAGCAGCCCGGCAGGGCGGGGGGGAGAGACCCAGTACTTC.